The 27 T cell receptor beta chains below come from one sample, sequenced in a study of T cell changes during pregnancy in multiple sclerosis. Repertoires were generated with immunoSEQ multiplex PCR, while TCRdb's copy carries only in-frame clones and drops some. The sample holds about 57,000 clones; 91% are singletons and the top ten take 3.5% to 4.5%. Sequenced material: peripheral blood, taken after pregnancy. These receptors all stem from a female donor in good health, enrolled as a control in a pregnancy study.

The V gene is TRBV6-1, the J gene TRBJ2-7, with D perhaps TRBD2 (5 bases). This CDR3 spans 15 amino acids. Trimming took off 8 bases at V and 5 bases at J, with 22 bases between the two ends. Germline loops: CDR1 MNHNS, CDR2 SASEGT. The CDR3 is CASGPPGRGVHEQYF. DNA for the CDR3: TGTGCCAGCGGACCTCCAGGACGGGGAGTCCACGAGCAGTACTTC.

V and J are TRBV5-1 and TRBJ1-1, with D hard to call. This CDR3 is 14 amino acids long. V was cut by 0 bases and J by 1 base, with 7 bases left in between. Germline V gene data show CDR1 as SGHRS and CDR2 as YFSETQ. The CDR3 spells CASSLASGNTEAFF. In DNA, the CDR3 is TGCGCCAGCAGCTTGGCCTCAGGGAACACTGAAGCTTTCTTT.

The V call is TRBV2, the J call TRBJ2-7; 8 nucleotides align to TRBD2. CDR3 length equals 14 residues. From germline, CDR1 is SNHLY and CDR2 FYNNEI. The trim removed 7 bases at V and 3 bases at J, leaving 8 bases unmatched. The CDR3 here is CASTLGRAGYEQYF. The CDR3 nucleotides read TGTGCCAGCACCCTCGGGAGGGCTGGCTACGAGCAGTACTTC.

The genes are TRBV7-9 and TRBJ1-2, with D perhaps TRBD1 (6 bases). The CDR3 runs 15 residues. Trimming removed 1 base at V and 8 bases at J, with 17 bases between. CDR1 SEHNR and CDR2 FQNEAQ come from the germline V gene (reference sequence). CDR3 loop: CASSLGGLAGVGYTF. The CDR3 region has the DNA TGTGCCAGCAGCTTAGGTGGTCTGGCAGGGGTGGGCTACACCTTC.

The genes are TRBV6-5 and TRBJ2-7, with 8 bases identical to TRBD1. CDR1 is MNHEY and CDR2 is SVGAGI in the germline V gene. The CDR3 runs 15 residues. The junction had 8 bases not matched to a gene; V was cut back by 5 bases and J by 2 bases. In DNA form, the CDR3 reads TGTGCCAGCAGTACAGGACAGGGCGGTCCCTACGAGCAGTACTTC. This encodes CASSTGQGGPYEQYF.

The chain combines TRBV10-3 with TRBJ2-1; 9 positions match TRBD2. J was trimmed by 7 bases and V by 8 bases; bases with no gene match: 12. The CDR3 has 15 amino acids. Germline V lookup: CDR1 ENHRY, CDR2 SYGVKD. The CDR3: CAISSVAGVRNEQFF. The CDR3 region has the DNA TGTGCCATCTCCTCCGTAGCGGGAGTCAGGAATGAGCAGTTCTTC.

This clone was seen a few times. CDR3 protein: CASSETGQGDTDTQYF. The CDR3 nucleotides read TGCGCCAGCAGTGAGACCGGACAGGGAGACACAGATACGCAGTATTTT. The V call is TRBV10-2, the J call TRBJ2-3, with TRBD1 matching over 8 bases. Germline V gene data show CDR1 as WSHSY and CDR2 as SAAADI. The CDR3 is made up of 16 amino acids. Unmatched junction bases numbered 6, after V lost 2 bases and J lost 2 bases.

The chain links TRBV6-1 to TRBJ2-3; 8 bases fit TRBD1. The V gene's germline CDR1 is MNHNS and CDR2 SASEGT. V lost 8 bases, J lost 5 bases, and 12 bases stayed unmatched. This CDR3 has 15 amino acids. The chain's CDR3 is CASQNGQGIRDTQYF. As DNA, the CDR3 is TGTGCCAGCCAAAACGGACAGGGCATTAGAGATACGCAGTATTTT.

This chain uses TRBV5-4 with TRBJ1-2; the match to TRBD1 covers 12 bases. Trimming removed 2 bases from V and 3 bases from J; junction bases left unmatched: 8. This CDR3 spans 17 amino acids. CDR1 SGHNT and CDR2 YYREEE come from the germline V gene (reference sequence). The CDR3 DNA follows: TGTGCCAGCAGCTTCGGGACAGGGGGCAGCAGATACTATGGCTACACCTTC. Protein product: CASSFGTGGSRYYGYTF.

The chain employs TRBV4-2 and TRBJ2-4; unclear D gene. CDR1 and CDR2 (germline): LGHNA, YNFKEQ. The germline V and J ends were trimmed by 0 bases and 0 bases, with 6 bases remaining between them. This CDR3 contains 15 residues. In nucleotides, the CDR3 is TGTGCCAGCAGCCAAGAGGAGCAAGCCAAAAACATTCAGTACTTC. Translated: CASSQEEQAKNIQYF.

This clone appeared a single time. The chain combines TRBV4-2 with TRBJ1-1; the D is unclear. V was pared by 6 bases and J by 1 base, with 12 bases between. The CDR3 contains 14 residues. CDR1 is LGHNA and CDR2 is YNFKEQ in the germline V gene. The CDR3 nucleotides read TGTGCCAGCAGACGGAAGGGAGAGAACACTGAAGCTTTCTTT. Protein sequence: CASRRKGENTEAFF.

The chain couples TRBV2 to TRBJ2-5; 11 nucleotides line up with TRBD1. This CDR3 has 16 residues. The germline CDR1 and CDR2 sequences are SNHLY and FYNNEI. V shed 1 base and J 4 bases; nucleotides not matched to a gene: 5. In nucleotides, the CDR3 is TGTGCCAGCAGTGAAGTTGGGACAGGGGGAGGAGAGACCCAGTACTTC. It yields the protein CASSEVGTGGGETQYF.

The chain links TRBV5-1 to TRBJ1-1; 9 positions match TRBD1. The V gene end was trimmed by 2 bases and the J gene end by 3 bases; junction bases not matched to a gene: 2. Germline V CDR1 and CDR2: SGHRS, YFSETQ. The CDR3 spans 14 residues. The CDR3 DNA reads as TGCGCCAGCAGCTTACAGGGGGCGTACACTGAAGCTTTCTTT. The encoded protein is CASSLQGAYTEAFF.

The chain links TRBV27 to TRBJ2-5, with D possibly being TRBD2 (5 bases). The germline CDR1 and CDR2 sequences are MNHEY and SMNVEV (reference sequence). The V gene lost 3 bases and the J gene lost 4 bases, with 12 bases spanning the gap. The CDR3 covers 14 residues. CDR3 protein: CASSFNDRGETQYF. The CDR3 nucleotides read TGTGCCAGCAGTTTTAACGACCGGGGAGAGACCCAGTACTTC.

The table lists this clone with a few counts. CDR3 bases: TGCAGTGTACAGCTTGACACTGAAGCTTTCTTT. The encoded protein is CSVQLDTEAFF. The chain combines TRBV20-1 with TRBJ1-1; D uncertain. V gave up 7 bases and J gave up 3 bases, with 9 bases separating them. Per germline, CDR1 DFQATT and CDR2 SNEGSKA (reference sequence). The CDR3 consists of 11 residues.

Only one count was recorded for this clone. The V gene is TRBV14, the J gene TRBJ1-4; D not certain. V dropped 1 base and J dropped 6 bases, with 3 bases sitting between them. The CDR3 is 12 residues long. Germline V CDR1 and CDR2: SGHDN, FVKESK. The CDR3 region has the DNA TGTGCCAGCAGCCAAGCGTATGAAAAACTGTTTTTT. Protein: CASSQAYEKLFF.

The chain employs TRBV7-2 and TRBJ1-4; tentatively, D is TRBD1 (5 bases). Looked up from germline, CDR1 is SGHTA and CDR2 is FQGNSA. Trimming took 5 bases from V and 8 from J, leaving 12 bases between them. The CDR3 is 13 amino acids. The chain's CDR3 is CASSPGGLEKLFF. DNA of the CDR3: TGTGCCAGCAGCCCGGGGGGATTGGAAAAACTGTTTTTT.

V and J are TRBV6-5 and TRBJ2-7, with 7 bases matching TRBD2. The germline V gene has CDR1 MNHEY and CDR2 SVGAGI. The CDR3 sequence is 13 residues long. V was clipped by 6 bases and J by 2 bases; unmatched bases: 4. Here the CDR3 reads CASRKGTTYEQYF. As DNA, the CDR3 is TGTGCCAGCAGGAAGGGGACTACCTACGAGCAGTACTTC.

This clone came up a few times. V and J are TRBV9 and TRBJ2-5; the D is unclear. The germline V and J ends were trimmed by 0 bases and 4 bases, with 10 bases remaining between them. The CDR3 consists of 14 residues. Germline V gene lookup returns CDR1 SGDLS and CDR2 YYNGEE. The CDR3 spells CASSVGVSGETQYF. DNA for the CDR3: TGTGCCAGCAGCGTAGGTGTGAGTGGAGAGACCCAGTACTTC.

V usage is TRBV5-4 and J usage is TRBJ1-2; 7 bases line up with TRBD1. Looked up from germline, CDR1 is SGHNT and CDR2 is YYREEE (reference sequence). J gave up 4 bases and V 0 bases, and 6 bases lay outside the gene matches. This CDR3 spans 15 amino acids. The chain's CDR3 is CASSLERGLSYGYTF. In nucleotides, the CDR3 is TGTGCCAGCAGCTTGGAAAGGGGGCTCAGCTATGGCTACACCTTC.

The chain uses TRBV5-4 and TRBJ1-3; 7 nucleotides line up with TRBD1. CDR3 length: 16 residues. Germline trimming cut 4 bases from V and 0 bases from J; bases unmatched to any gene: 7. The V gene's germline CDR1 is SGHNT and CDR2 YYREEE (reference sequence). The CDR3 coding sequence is TGTGCCAGCAGCGGTGGCGGGACAGTCTCTGGAAACACCATATATTTT. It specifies CASSGGGTVSGNTIYF.

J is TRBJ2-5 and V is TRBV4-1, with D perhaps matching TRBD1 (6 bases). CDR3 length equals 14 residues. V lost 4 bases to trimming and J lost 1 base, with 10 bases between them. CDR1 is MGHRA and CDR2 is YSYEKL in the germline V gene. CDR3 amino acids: CASSPRQAQETQYF. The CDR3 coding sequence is TGCGCCAGCAGCCCGCGACAGGCCCAAGAGACCCAGTACTTC.

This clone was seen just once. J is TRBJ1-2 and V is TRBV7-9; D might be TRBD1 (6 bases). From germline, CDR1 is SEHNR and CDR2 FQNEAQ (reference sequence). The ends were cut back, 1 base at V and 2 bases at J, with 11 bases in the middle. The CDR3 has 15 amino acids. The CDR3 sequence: CASSLGQGPNYGYTF. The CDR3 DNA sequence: TGTGCCAGCAGCTTAGGTCAGGGGCCCAACTATGGCTACACCTTC. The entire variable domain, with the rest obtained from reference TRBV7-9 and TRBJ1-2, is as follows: DTGVSQNPRHKITKRGQNVTFRCDPISEHNRLYWYRQTLGQGPEFLTYFQNEAQLEKSRLLSDRFSAERPKGSFSTLEIQRTEQGDSAMYLCASSLGQGPNYGYTFGSGTRLTVV.

CDR3: CASSITVNTGELFF. For the CDR3, the DNA is TGTGCCAGCAGTATAACGGTGAACACCGGGGAGCTGTTTTTT. The chain recombines TRBV6-4 with TRBJ2-2; D not resolved. This CDR3 spans 14 amino acids. Trimming pared 5 bases from V and 1 base from J, leaving 8 bases between. CDR1 and CDR2 (germline): MRHNA, SNTAGT.

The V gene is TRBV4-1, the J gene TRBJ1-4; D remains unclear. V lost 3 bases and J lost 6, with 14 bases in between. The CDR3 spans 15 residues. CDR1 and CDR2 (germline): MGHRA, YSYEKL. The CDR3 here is CASSQYGALDEKLFF. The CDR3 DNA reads TGCGCCAGCAGCCAGTACGGAGCGCTTGATGAAAAACTGTTTTTT.

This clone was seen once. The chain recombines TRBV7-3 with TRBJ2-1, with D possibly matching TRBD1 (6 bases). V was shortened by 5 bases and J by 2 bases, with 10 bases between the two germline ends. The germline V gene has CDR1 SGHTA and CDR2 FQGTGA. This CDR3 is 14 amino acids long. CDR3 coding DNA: TGTGCCAGCAGCCACCGGGACACCTACAATGAGCAGTTCTTC. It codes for CASSHRDTYNEQFF.

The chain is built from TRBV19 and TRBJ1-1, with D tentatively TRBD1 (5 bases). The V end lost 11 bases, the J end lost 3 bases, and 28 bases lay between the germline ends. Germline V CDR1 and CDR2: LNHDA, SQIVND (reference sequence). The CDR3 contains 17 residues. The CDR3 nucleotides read TGTGCCGCAGCCTCGGGGGGGGTAAGATCGAGAGACACTGAAGCTTTCTTT. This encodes CAAASGGVRSRDTEAFF.